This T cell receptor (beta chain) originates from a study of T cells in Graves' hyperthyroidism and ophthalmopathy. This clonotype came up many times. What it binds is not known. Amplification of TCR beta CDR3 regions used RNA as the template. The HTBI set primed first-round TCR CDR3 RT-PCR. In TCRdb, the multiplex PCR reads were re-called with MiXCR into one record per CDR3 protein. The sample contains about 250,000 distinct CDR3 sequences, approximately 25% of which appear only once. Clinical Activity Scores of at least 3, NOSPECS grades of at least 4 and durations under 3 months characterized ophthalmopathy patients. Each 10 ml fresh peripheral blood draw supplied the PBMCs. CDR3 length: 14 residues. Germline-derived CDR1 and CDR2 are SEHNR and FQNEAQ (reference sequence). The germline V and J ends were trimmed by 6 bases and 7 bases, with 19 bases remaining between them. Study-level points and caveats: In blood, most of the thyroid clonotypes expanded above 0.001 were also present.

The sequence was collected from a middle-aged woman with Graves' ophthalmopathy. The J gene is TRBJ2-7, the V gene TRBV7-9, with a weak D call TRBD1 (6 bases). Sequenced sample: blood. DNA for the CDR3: TGTGCCAGCAGTTTCCGGGACACCTCTGGGGAGCAGTACTTC. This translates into CASSFRDTSGEQYF.